Listed below are T cell receptor beta chains from one sample, sequenced in a study of T cells after posttransplantation cyclophosphamide. Clones were read by immunoSEQ multiplex PCR, and TCRdb kept only the in-frame ones, dropping some. This table holds about 9,700 clones, 95% to 98% found once. The sequencing input was naive CD4+ T cells sorted from PBMCs. The origin of the receptors is a woman aged 55-69 years in good health, CMV-negative, and a related stem cell transplant donor. Both conserved end residues are part of each CDR3. D genes are given only for firm matches. The size entry is marked missing in some rows and otherwise reads once, few, many or a size class.

j_gene,d_gene,abundance,v_gene,CDR3nt,CDR3aa
TRBJ1-1,-,-,TRBV30,TGTGCCTGGAGTGTATACATGAACACTGAAGCTTTCTTT,CAWSVYMNTEAFF
TRBJ2-1,-,-,TRBV2,TGTGCCAGCAGGCGGAGCCTGGGCTACAATGAGCAGTTCTTC,CASRRSLGYNEQFF
TRBJ2-2,TRBD2,-,TRBV10-2,TGCGCCAGCACCCTAACGGGGTTCGCTAACCCCGGGACTAGCGGGGGTGCGAACACCGGGGAGCTGTTTTTT,CASTLTGFANPGTSGGANTGELFF
TRBJ2-1,-,-,TRBV9,TGTGCCAGCAGCCCACAGGGATACAATGAGCAGTTCTTC,CASSPQGYNEQFF
TRBJ1-2,TRBD1,-,TRBV5-1,TGCGCCAGCAGCTTTGGAGGGGACAGACCTTCTTGGGGCTACACCTTC,CASSFGGDRPSWGYTF
TRBJ2-3,TRBD1,-,TRBV29-1,TGCAGCTGCCGAGCGAGGGGGCTCGCAGATACGCAGTATTTT,CSCRARGLADTQYF
TRBJ2-4,-,once,TRBV11-2,TGTGCCAGCAGCCGACAGGGGAGGGGGATTCAGTACTTC,CASSRQGRGIQYF
TRBJ1-1,-,-,TRBV28,TGTGCCAGCAGGGCCCCCCCAGGGACTGAAGCTTTCTTT,CASRAPPGTEAFF
TRBJ1-1,-,-,TRBV9,TGTGCCAGCAGCGTAGTCCCCGGGGGGGTGGTGAACACTGAAGCTTTCTTT,CASSVVPGGVVNTEAFF
TRBJ1-6,-,-,TRBV18,TGTGCCAGCTCACCAGCAGGGGCTTATAATTCACCCCTCCACTTT,CASSPAGAYNSPLHF
TRBJ2-3,-,once,TRBV5-1,TGCGCCAGCAGCCGCGGACAGACCACAGATACGCAGTATTTT,CASSRGQTTDTQYF
TRBJ2-7,-,-,TRBV7-2,TGTGCCAGCAGCTTAAAACAGGCCTACGAGCAGTACTTC,CASSLKQAYEQYF
TRBJ1-4,TRBD1,few,TRBV5-8,TGTGCCAGCAGCTCGGGACAGGGAAATGAAAAACTGTTTTTT,CASSSGQGNEKLFF
TRBJ2-7,-,-,TRBV30,TGTGCCTGGAGTGTACCCAGGGCGGATTGGGCAAGCTACGAGCAGTACTTC,CAWSVPRADWASYEQYF
TRBJ1-5,TRBD1,-,TRBV10-3,TGTGCCATCAGTGAGGGTCAGGGGGAGCAGCCCCAGCATTTT,CAISEGQGEQPQHF
TRBJ1-6,-,-,TRBV28,TGTGCCAGCTCCATTATGTCCAGGTGGACAAATAATTCACCCCTCCACTTT,CASSIMSRWTNNSPLHF
TRBJ1-1,-,-,TRBV19,TGTGCCAGTAGTTCAAACAGGAGATTGGGCACTGAAGCTTTCTTT,CASSSNRRLGTEAFF
TRBJ1-4,-,-,TRBV18,TGTGCCAGCTCACCTCAGGGGGAAAAACTGTTTTTT,CASSPQGEKLFF
TRBJ2-1,TRBD1,-,TRBV7-8,TGTGCCAGCAGCTTAGCGGAGACAGGGGATCAGTTCTTC,CASSLAETGDQFF
TRBJ2-1,TRBD2,once,TRBV7-3,TGTGCCAGCAGCCCTAGCGGGGGGTACAATGAGCAGTTCTTC,CASSPSGGYNEQFF
TRBJ1-6,-,-,TRBV7-6,TGTGCCAGCAGCTTAGGGCAGAATAATTCACCCCTCCACTTT,CASSLGQNNSPLHF
TRBJ2-7,-,-,TRBV9,TGTGCCAGCAGCGTAGCTGCTGGGGGCCCCTACGAGCAGTACTTC,CASSVAAGGPYEQYF
TRBJ2-3,-,-,TRBV7-3,TGTGCCAGCAGCTTAACGGGTCGTCATGGAACCGGGACATATAGCACAGATACGCAGTATTTT,CASSLTGRHGTGTYSTDTQYF
TRBJ2-3,TRBD2,-,TRBV28,TGTGCCAGCAGTTTATCCAGCGGGGGCCTAAAGGGTACGCAGTATTTT,CASSLSSGGLKGTQYF
TRBJ2-1,-,-,TRBV6-1,TGTGCCAGCAGCGAACATGCAGGGTTCTCCTACAATGAGCAGTTCTTC,CASSEHAGFSYNEQFF
TRBJ1-1,-,-,TRBV6-1,TGTGCCAGCCGGCCCGGACAGCTGAACACTGAAGCTTTCTTT,CASRPGQLNTEAFF
TRBJ2-5,TRBD1,-,TRBV19,TGTGCCAGTAGTCCCCGGACAGGGAAAGAGACCCAGTACTTC,CASSPRTGKETQYF
TRBJ1-3,TRBD1,once,TRBV28,TGTGCCAGCCAATGGAATTCCCCGGGACAGGGATCAATCCTCTCTGGAAACACCATATATTTT,CASQWNSPGQGSILSGNTIYF
TRBJ2-5,TRBD1,-,TRBV28,TGTGCCAGCAGGCCACAGGGGGCGAAAGAGACCCAGTACTTC,CASRPQGAKETQYF
TRBJ1-2,-,-,TRBV27,TGTGCCAGCAGTCCCCAAGGGAGGGGTGGCTACACCTTC,CASSPQGRGGYTF
TRBJ2-1,TRBD2,-,TRBV30,TGTGCCTGGACCTTAACCCGACTAGCGGGACCCCTTAGGAATGAGCAGTTCTTC,CAWTLTRLAGPLRNEQFF
TRBJ1-3,TRBD1,-,TRBV9,TGTGCCAGCAGCCCTGCCCCATTAGGACAGGGAGGTTCTGGAAACACCATATATTTT,CASSPAPLGQGGSGNTIYF
TRBJ2-1,-,once,TRBV12-1,TGTGCCAGACTATTCCGGGACAGGGATCACAATGAGCAGTTCTTC,CARLFRDRDHNEQFF
TRBJ1-1,TRBD1,-,TRBV7-9,TGTGCCAGCAGCTTAGACAGGGGATCGAACACTGAAGCTTTCTTT,CASSLDRGSNTEAFF
TRBJ1-2,-,-,TRBV4-2,TGTGCCAGCACGCGGGTTCAGGATAACTATGGCTACACCTTC,CASTRVQDNYGYTF
TRBJ1-5,TRBD1,-,TRBV7-8,TGTGCCAGCAGCATTAGACAGGGCGGGGAGCAGCCCCAGCATTTT,CASSIRQGGEQPQHF
TRBJ1-2,-,once,TRBV30,TGTGCCTGGAGACCTCGGGGATCCTATGGCTACACCTTC,CAWRPRGSYGYTF
TRBJ2-5,-,-,TRBV6-4,TGTGCCAGCAGTGACAGTATCGGGACCCAGTACTTC,CASSDSIGTQYF
TRBJ2-1,TRBD1,-,TRBV5-1,TGCGCCAGCAGCAGCGACAGGGTAGACAATGAGCAGTTCTTC,CASSSDRVDNEQFF
TRBJ1-4,-,few,TRBV10-3,TGTGCCATCAGCGCGGGACTTAATGAAAAACTGTTTTTT,CAISAGLNEKLFF
TRBJ1-2,-,-,TRBV19,TGTGCCAGTAGTATTGTCGAGGGAGACGGCTACACCTTC,CASSIVEGDGYTF
TRBJ1-2,-,-,TRBV15,TGTGCCACCAGCAGTTCTGGGGCAGGCCTAAGATTTAACTATGGCTACACCTTC,CATSSSGAGLRFNYGYTF
TRBJ2-7,TRBD2,-,TRBV11-1,TGTGCCAGCAGCTTACAAGGTAGCGGGATCTACGAGCAGTACTTC,CASSLQGSGIYEQYF
TRBJ2-7,TRBD1,-,TRBV2,TGTGCCAGCAGACCCGGGACAGGGGCCTACGAGCAGTACTTC,CASRPGTGAYEQYF
TRBJ1-2,TRBD1,-,TRBV9,TGTGCCAGCAGCGTAGGACTGAGGGACAGGGTGAGCTACACCTTC,CASSVGLRDRVSYTF
TRBJ2-6,TRBD1,-,TRBV28,TGTGCCAGCAGCCACAGGGGGCGCTCTGGGGCCAACGTCCTGACTTTC,CASSHRGRSGANVLTF
TRBJ1-6,TRBD1,-,TRBV25-1,TGTGCCAGCGGGGACAGAAATAATTCACCCCTCCACTTT,CASGDRNNSPLHF
TRBJ2-5,-,-,TRBV12-2,TGTGCAAGTCGCTTAGCGGGGTTAAGGTACCCGAGGGTCACGTACCAAGAGACCCAGTACTTC,CASRLAGLRYPRVTYQETQYF
TRBJ2-3,-,-,TRBV18,TGTGCCAGCTCACCCACGTGGGGGGTCCCCACAGATACGCAGTATTTT,CASSPTWGVPTDTQYF
TRBJ2-3,TRBD2,-,TRBV7-9,TGTGCCAGCAGCTTATGGGCGGGAGCAGGAGATACGCAGTATTTT,CASSLWAGAGDTQYF
TRBJ2-3,TRBD2,-,TRBV5-4,TGTGCCAGCAGCTGGGGAGCGGGATCCACAGATACGCAGTATTTT,CASSWGAGSTDTQYF
TRBJ1-6,-,-,TRBV27,TGTGCCAGCAGTTCCGGGATCTTAAATTCACCCCTCCACTTT,CASSSGILNSPLHF
TRBJ1-6,TRBD1,-,TRBV6-5,TGTGCCAGCGGAGTCCGGGACAGGTCTAATTCACCCCTCCACTTT,CASGVRDRSNSPLHF
TRBJ2-2,-,-,TRBV4-2,TGTGCCAGCAGCCAAGAGGAGCAGAGGGCCGGGGAGCTGTTTTTT,CASSQEEQRAGELFF
TRBJ1-6,-,-,TRBV9,TGTGCCAGCAGCGTAACACAGGGATCAGAACCCCTCCACTTT,CASSVTQGSEPLHF
TRBJ2-2,TRBD2,-,TRBV6-5,TGTGCCAGCAGTCAACTAGCGGGAGGGCCCAGGGAGCTGTTTTTT,CASSQLAGGPRELFF
TRBJ2-7,TRBD2,-,TRBV19,TGTGCCAGTACTCCGGGAGGGAATGGGGAGCAGTACTTC,CASTPGGNGEQYF